Sequencing of this TCR beta chain was carried out in a study of technical replicates of blood from a handful of donors. Method: immunoSEQ multiplex PCR; TCRdb's copy keeps in-frame clones and lacks some. The table includes about 34,000 clones, roughly nine tenths detected once. Germline loops: CDR1 LGHNA, CDR2 YNFKEQ. The CDR3 sequence is 15 residues long. The V end was cut by 4 bases, the J end by 2 bases, with 12 bases between. The receptor was isolated from a human donor in good health. Some clones in this sample may be carry-over from other donors' samples. The chain couples TRBV4-2 to TRBJ1-3; D not resolved. The source material was PBMCs. The CDR3 coding sequence is TGTGCCAGCAGCCCCGAGAAGACTACTGGAAACACCATATATTTT. Its translation: CASSPEKTTGNTIYF.